This TCR beta chain emerged from a study of shared clonotypes between healthy human individuals. Notes on the study in general: Between several donors, naive CD4 clonotypes were shared at a level of about 5%.

The protocol was immunoSEQ multiplex PCR, while the TCRdb copy is restricted to in-frame clones and leaves out a portion. This table holds 550,000 to 750,000 clones, roughly nine tenths found once. The CDR3 is 18 residues long. Germline V lookup: CDR1 LGHNA, CDR2 YSLEER. J gave up 6 bases and V 0 bases, and 12 bases lay outside the gene matches. With respect to this clone: Its antigen remains unknown.

CD45RO-negative, CCR7-selected cells formed the naive CD8 fraction, which excluded terminally differentiated effector memory CD45RA+ cells. Recent vaccinations or acute infections were absent in the healthy HIV-negative adult donors. Sequencing input: naive CD8+ T cells sorted from blood. The clonotype was recovered from a man aged 30 to 39 in good health. The V gene is TRBV4-3, the J gene TRBJ2-3; 10 bases are shared with TRBD1. Here the CDR3 reads CASSQDLLGTGAIDTQYF. Written as DNA, the CDR3 is TGCGCCAGCAGCCAAGATCTTTTAGGGACAGGGGCAATCGATACGCAGTATTTT.